This TCR beta chain was identified during a study of OX40 agonist ivuxolimab in advanced cancers. Study as a whole: Patients took ivuxolimab, an agonistic anti-OX40 (CD134) antibody. The group had a mean age of about 60 years, ranged from roughly 23 to 90, and was 82.7% male. The eligibility criteria allowed prior anti-PD-1, anti-PD-L1 or anti-CTLA-4 therapy, and around 40% had some.

Germline V gene data show CDR1 as SGHVS and CDR2 as FQNEAQ. The CDR3 covers 17 residues. The ends were cut back, 6 bases at V and 7 bases at J, with 26 bases in the middle. A word on this clone: Its antigen remains unknown.

Study conclusions and caveats: There was clonal expansion of CD4+ and CD8+ blood T cells by week 6 at 0.1 to 3.0 mg/kg.

This table comes from immunoSEQ multiplex PCR, and its TCRdb copy is limited to in-frame clones, with some not included. In the table there are over 45,000 clones, around 89% of which are singletons. The chain is built from TRBV7-8 and TRBJ2-3; tentative D call: TRBD2 (7 bases). This material consisted of CD4+ or CD8+ T cells sorted from blood, taken in a trial of the OX40 agonist ivuxolimab. The clonotype comes from an adult with an advanced solid tumor such as melanoma, head and neck, liver or kidney cancer. The CDR3 region is CASSAIGRGPRSHTQYF. The CDR3 region has the DNA TGTGCCAGCAGTGCGATAGGGCGGGGGCCCCGCTCTCATACGCAGTATTTT.